These 22 T cell receptor beta chains were all obtained from the same sample, sequenced in a study of shared clonotypes between healthy human individuals. Sequencing used immunoSEQ multiplex PCR; TCRdb keeps in-frame clones, though not all of them. The sample lists about 2 million clones, about 95% occurring once. It was CD45RO-negative cells, positively selected for CCR7, that made up naive CD8 cells, with terminally differentiated effector memory CD45RA+ cells excluded. The sequencing input was naive CD8+ T cells sorted from blood. All receptors come from a man between 18 and 35 years old in good health.

The chain has TRBV27 and TRBJ2-7; D remains ambiguous. Between the trimmed V and J ends, which lost 8 bases and 4 bases, there was a span of 12 bases. CDR3 length equals 12 residues. CDR1 MNHEY and CDR2 SMNVEV come from the germline V gene (reference sequence). The CDR3 here is CASGPMSYEQYF. The CDR3 nucleotides are TGTGCCAGCGGACCGATGAGTTACGAGCAGTACTTC.

The chain is built from TRBV6-1 and TRBJ1-4; D uncertain. The CDR3 contains 16 residues. V lost 2 bases and J 0 bases, leaving 10 bases between the germline ends. Germline-derived CDR1 and CDR2 are MNHNS and SASEGT. The CDR3 sequence: CASSEFEGATNEKLFF. CDR3 bases: TGTGCCAGCAGTGAATTCGAGGGCGCAACTAATGAAAAACTGTTTTTT.

The rearrangement links TRBV4-1 to TRBJ2-5; D not certain. Per the germline V gene, CDR1 is MGHRA and CDR2 is YSYEKL. CDR3 size: 16 residues. Trimming removed 0 bases from V and 3 bases from J, with 14 bases in between. The CDR3 bases are TGCGCCAGCAGCCAAGAACCCTCCAGCACTGAAGAGACCCAGTACTTC. Residues: CASSQEPSSTEETQYF.

The genes are TRBV29-1 and TRBJ1-5; D may be TRBD1 (5 bases). CDR3 size: 21 residues. V was trimmed by 4 bases and J by 0 bases, leaving 31 bases between them. CDR1 is SQVTM, CDR2 ANQGSEA, per germline. The CDR3 here is CSVARVAPLQPLVYSNQPQHF. The DNA of the CDR3 is TGCAGCGTTGCCAGGGTTGCCCCCCTCCAACCCCTTGTTTATAGCAATCAGCCCCAGCATTTT.

The V call is TRBV6-5, the J call TRBJ1-1; D ambiguous. The CDR3 covers 13 residues. Germline loops: CDR1 MNHEY, CDR2 SVGAGI. Trimming shortened V by 5 bases and J by 5 bases, and 12 bases separated the two germline ends. The DNA for the CDR3 is TGTGCCAGCAGTCGACGTGCGGGAACTGAAGCTTTCTTT. It is translated as CASSRRAGTEAFF.

The chain combines TRBV7-8 with TRBJ2-5, with 11 bases aligning to TRBD1. CDR1 is SGHVS and CDR2 is FQNEAQ in the germline V gene. The V gene end was trimmed by 5 bases and the J gene end by 3 bases; junction bases not matched to a gene: 5. This CDR3 has 15 residues. CDR3 DNA sequence: TGTGCCAGCAGCACCTGGACAGGGGGCAAAGAGACCCAGTACTTC. This codes for CASSTWTGGKETQYF.

This chain connects TRBV5-8 to TRBJ1-5, with 7 bases identical to TRBD1. V trimming: 5 bases; J trimming: 5 bases; junction bases outside the gene matches: 10. The CDR3 consists of 15 residues. CDR1 is SGHTS, CDR2 YDEGEE, per germline. The CDR3 DNA sequence: TGTGCCAGCAGGTCAGAAGGGACAGAGTATCAGCCCCAGCATTTT. The encoded protein is CASRSEGTEYQPQHF. Drawing the rest from reference TRBV5-8 and TRBJ1-5, the complete variable domain is EAGVTQSPTHLIKTRGQQATLRCSPISGHTSVYWYQQALGLGLQFLLWYDEGEERNRGNFPPRFSGRQFPNYSSELNVNALELEDSALYLCASRSEGTEYQPQHFGDGTRLSIL.

This chain joins TRBV30 and TRBJ2-7; 9 nucleotides align to TRBD1. The germline gives CDR1 GTSNPN, CDR2 SVGIG (reference sequence). V was clipped by 0 bases and J by 3 bases; unmatched bases: 9. The CDR3 consists of 16 residues. The CDR3 sequence is CAWSVQTGTGIYEQYF. CDR3 sequence (DNA): TGTGCCTGGAGTGTACAAACCGGGACAGGGATCTACGAGCAGTACTTC.

V and J are TRBV4-1 and TRBJ1-4, with unresolved D. V dropped 1 base and J dropped 8 bases, with 8 bases sitting between them. This CDR3 spans 13 amino acids. The V gene's germline CDR1 is MGHRA and CDR2 YSYEKL. DNA for the CDR3: TGCGCCAGCAGCCAAGGCCCGGGAGAAAAACTGTTTTTT. It encodes CASSQGPGEKLFF.

The J gene is TRBJ2-7, the V gene TRBV10-2; no clear D. V lost 6 bases, J lost 5 bases, and 5 bases lay in between. CDR3 length: 10 amino acids. Germline CDR1 is WSHSY and CDR2 is SAAADI. The CDR3 sequence is CASRDHEQYF. In DNA form, the CDR3 reads TGCGCCAGCAGGGACCACGAGCAGTACTTC.

This sequence joins TRBV2 and TRBJ2-1; D remains unclear. This CDR3 is 12 amino acids long. The germline V gene has CDR1 SNHLY and CDR2 FYNNEI. V lost 10 bases and J lost 6, with 13 bases in between. The CDR3: CATFRVINEQFF. CDR3 DNA sequence: TGTGCCACCTTCCGGGTTATCAATGAGCAGTTCTTC.

The gene calls are TRBV27 and TRBJ1-2; D may be TRBD1 (6 bases). In germline, CDR1 is MNHEY, CDR2 SMNVEV (reference sequence). Trimming took off 8 bases at V and 7 bases at J, with 20 bases between the two ends. This CDR3 is 14 amino acids long. The CDR3 coding sequence is TGTGCCAGCGCCAACCGGGGGGGCGCGGCTGGCTACACCTTC. This gives the protein CASANRGGAAGYTF.

The chain carries TRBV5-1 and TRBJ2-1; a weak D match, TRBD1 (5 bases). In germline, CDR1 is SGHRS, CDR2 YFSETQ. There are 16 residues in the CDR3. Trimming took 0 bases from V and 7 from J, leaving 17 bases between them. The CDR3 sequence is CASSLGAGSGRNEQFF. The CDR3 DNA is TGCGCCAGCAGCTTGGGGGCAGGGTCAGGAAGGAATGAGCAGTTCTTC.

This chain joins TRBV7-6 and TRBJ2-7; 11 bases are a match to TRBD2. The CDR3 is 18 amino acids. V trimming: 5 bases; J trimming: 2 bases; junction bases outside the gene matches: 14. CDR1 and CDR2 from the germline V gene are SGHVS and FNYEAQ. The CDR3 here is CASSLYEPTSGNPYEQYF. CDR3 DNA: TGTGCCAGCAGCCTATATGAACCGACTAGCGGGAACCCCTACGAGCAGTACTTC.

Details on this clone: Different DNA sequences within this sample yield the same CDR3. The chain links TRBV7-6 to TRBJ1-1; no reliable D call. Per the germline V gene, CDR1 is SGHVS and CDR2 is FNYEAQ. The CDR3 consists of 14 residues. V shed 1 base and J shed 4 bases, with 10 bases lying between them. In DNA form, the CDR3 reads TGTGCCAGCAGCTTAGGGGCTGGGGTCACTGAAGCTTTCTTT. Amino acids: CASSLGAGVTEAFF.

To note about this clone: The sample carries other DNA sequences with the same CDR3. The chain has TRBV6-5 and TRBJ1-1, with a weak D call TRBD1 (6 bases). Trimming left V 0 bases short and J 2 bases short, with 7 bases between. The CDR3 has 14 residues. Germline V gene sequence: CDR1 MNHEY, CDR2 SVGAGI. The CDR3 DNA follows: TGTGCCAGCAGTTACTCCAGGGGTAACACTGAAGCTTTCTTT. This gives the protein CASSYSRGNTEAFF.

Comments on this clone: Other DNA sequences in the same sample also yield this CDR3. The CDR3 reads CASSETGDYGYTF. As DNA, the CDR3 is TGTGCCAGCAGTGAAACAGGAGACTATGGCTACACCTTC. J is TRBJ1-2 and V is TRBV6-1; D is possibly TRBD1 (5 bases). V was pared by 2 bases and J by 3 bases, with 7 bases between. The germline CDR1 and CDR2 sequences are MNHNS and SASEGT. The CDR3 extends over 13 amino acids.

V is TRBV6-6 and J is TRBJ1-5; TRBD1 is a possible D gene (5 bases). Germline V gene sequence: CDR1 MNHNY, CDR2 SVGAGI (reference sequence). The CDR3 runs to 15 residues. With 0 bases removed from V and 1 base from J, the gap between germline ends came to 7 bases. The CDR3 DNA reads TGTGCCAGCAGTTACTCAGAGGGGAGCAATCAGCCCCAGCATTTT. Amino acids: CASSYSEGSNQPQHF.

The V and J genes are TRBV14 and TRBJ1-2; D is unresolved. The CDR3 contains 15 residues. CDR1 is SGHDN, CDR2 FVKESK, per germline. V lost 4 bases and J lost 6, with 18 bases in between. The CDR3 nucleotides are TGTGCCAGCAGCCGGTCGGGAATCGGTTACCATGGCTACACCTTC. Translation gives CASSRSGIGYHGYTF.

The chain recombines TRBV6-5 with TRBJ2-5; 7 nucleotides agree with TRBD1. After removal of 5 bases from V and 1 base from J, the junction contained 4 bases not matched to a gene. This CDR3 spans 14 amino acids. Per the germline V gene, CDR1 is MNHEY and CDR2 is SVGAGI. CDR3 protein: CASSGTAVQETQYF. The CDR3 DNA reads TGTGCCAGCAGTGGGACAGCCGTCCAAGAGACCCAGTACTTC.

The chain links TRBV5-4 to TRBJ1-2; a possible D gene is TRBD1 (5 bases). The CDR3 loop spans 15 amino acids. V was pared by 1 base and J by 3 bases, with 13 bases between. CDR1 is SGHNT, CDR2 YYREEE, per germline (reference sequence). DNA for the CDR3: TGTGCCAGCAGCTTGCGCGGGGCCCCGGACTATGGCTACACCTTC. Its protein product is CASSLRGAPDYGYTF.

J is TRBJ2-1 and V is TRBV6-5, with D hard to call. Germline V gene data show CDR1 as MNHEY and CDR2 as SVGAGI. Between the trimmed V and J ends, which lost 2 bases and 8 bases, there was a span of 4 bases. The CDR3 is 11 amino acids. The CDR3: CASSYPYEQFF. CDR3 nucleotides: TGTGCCAGCAGTTACCCTTATGAGCAGTTCTTC.